These 28 T cell receptor beta chains came from one sample sequenced in a study of T cells in Graves' hyperthyroidism and ophthalmopathy. The TCR beta CDR3 regions underwent amplification using RNA transcripts as the source. HTBI primers were employed in a first-round RT-PCR of the TCR CDR3. TCRdb re-derived calls from the multiplex PCR reads in MiXCR, one entry per CDR3 protein. The sample lists about 24,000 distinct CDR3 sequences; 45% to 55% were seen once. The sample consisted of blood. These receptors were taken from a woman in her forties with Graves' hyperthyroidism that later progressed to Graves' ophthalmopathy.

This rearrangement joins TRBV7-2 to TRBJ2-4, with 8 bases aligning to TRBD1. V lost 8 bases, J lost 4 bases, and 19 bases stayed unmatched. From germline, CDR1 is SGHTA and CDR2 FQGNSA. The CDR3 has 18 residues. The CDR3 DNA reads TGTGCCAGCTCCGAGATGCCCGCGACAGGGGCGATGAAAAACATTCAGTACTTC. This encodes CASSEMPATGAMKNIQYF.

Only a few counts were recorded for this clonotype. The chain is built from TRBV20-1 and TRBJ2-2; the D gene is possibly TRBD2 (6 bases). The length of the CDR3 is 16 residues. CDR1 and CDR2 (germline): DFQATT, SNEGSKA (reference sequence). V was pared by 3 bases and J by 2 bases, with 16 bases between. CDR3 sequence reads: CSASASLATNTGELFF. The CDR3 DNA follows: TGCAGTGCTAGTGCTTCCCTAGCGACCAACACCGGGGAGCTGTTTTTT.

At least ten counts were recorded for this clonotype. The chain uses TRBV19 and TRBJ2-3, with D perhaps matching TRBD1 or TRBD2 (6 bases each). Germline V gene data show CDR1 as LNHDA and CDR2 as SQIVND (reference sequence). V was clipped by 4 bases and J by 8 bases, with 16 bases between them. The CDR3 contains 14 residues. The CDR3: CASSTRRGSPTQYF. The CDR3 DNA reads TGTGCCAGTAGTACAAGGAGGGGGTCTCCTACGCAGTATTTT. Together with reference TRBV19 and TRBJ2-3, the CDR3 gives the full variable domain: DGGITQSPKYLFRKEGQNVTLSCEQNLNHDAMYWYRQDPGQGLRLIYYSQIVNDFQKGDIAEGYSVSREKKESFPLTVTSAQKNPTAFYLCASSTRRGSPTQYFGPGTRLTVL.

CDR3 in amino acids: CASSRHSPHEQFF. The DNA of the CDR3 is TGTGCCAGCAGCCGGCACTCCCCTCATGAGCAGTTCTTC. V gene TRBV11-2 combines with J gene TRBJ2-1; D gene unclear. Trimming shortened V by 5 bases and J by 8 bases, and 13 bases separated the two germline ends. Per germline, CDR1 SGHAT and CDR2 FQNNGV. The length of the CDR3 is 13 residues.

V and J are TRBV19 and TRBJ1-2, with 7 bases aligning to TRBD1. Trimming removed 8 bases from V and 6 bases from J; junction bases left unmatched: 18. The CDR3 has 16 amino acids. The germline gives CDR1 LNHDA, CDR2 SQIVND (reference sequence). CDR3 sequence reads: CASSFSGTEIFNGYTF. The CDR3 bases are TGTGCCAGTTCTTTTTCCGGGACAGAGATATTTAATGGCTACACCTTC.

In this sample, this clonotype turned up many times. This chain uses TRBV27 with TRBJ1-4; no definite D call. This CDR3 has 13 residues. Deletions cut 5 bases from V and 8 bases from J, with 12 bases between. From germline, CDR1 is MNHEY and CDR2 SMNVEV (reference sequence). For the CDR3, the DNA is TGTGCCAGCAGTCAACAGAGAGGGGAAAAACTGTTTTTT. Translation gives CASSQQRGEKLFF. The full variable domain, with the rest looked up from reference TRBV27 and TRBJ1-4, is EAQVTQNPRYLITVTGKKLTVTCSQNMNHEYMSWYRQDPGLGLRQIYYSMNVEVTDKGDVPEGYKVSRKEKRNFPLILESPSPNQTSLYFCASSQQRGEKLFFGSGTQLSVL.

The rearrangement joins TRBV28 to TRBJ2-7, with TRBD2 matching 13 bases. The CDR3 extends over 14 amino acids. Germline loops: CDR1 MDHEN, CDR2 SYDVKM. Unmatched junction bases numbered 4, after V lost 6 bases and J lost 5 bases. Here the CDR3 reads CASRLGLAGDEQYF. Here the CDR3 DNA reads TGTGCCAGCAGACTAGGACTAGCGGGAGACGAGCAGTACTTC.

The chain carries TRBV2 and TRBJ1-6, with D perhaps TRBD1 (5 bases). The length of the CDR3 is 14 residues. Germline V gene sequence: CDR1 SNHLY, CDR2 FYNNEI. Trimming took 5 bases from V and 10 from J, leaving 15 bases between them. The CDR3 loop reads CASSWEGSGSPLHF. DNA for the CDR3: TGTGCCAGCAGTTGGGAGGGGAGCGGCTCACCCCTCCACTTT.

The chain is built from TRBV25-1 and TRBJ2-1, with 13 bases identical to TRBD2. The CDR3 totals 19 residues. The junction had 14 bases not matched to a gene; V was cut back by 1 base and J by 8 bases. Germline-derived CDR1 and CDR2 are MGHDK and SYGVNS. CDR3 in DNA: TGTGCCAGCAGTGAATCCGGGACTAGCGGGGCCACTGATTCATATGAGCAGTTCTTC. Its protein is CASSESGTSGATDSYEQFF.

With regard to this clonotype: The junction departs from the called germline gene at one end, perhaps through a read error. The rearrangement uses TRBV20-1 and TRBJ2-2; 14 bases line up with TRBD2. Germline V gene sequence: CDR1 DFQATT, CDR2 SNEGSKA (reference sequence). This CDR3 has 18 amino acids. CDR3 coding DNA: TGCAATGCTAGGGCGCTCGGGACTAGCGGGAGATTGGCCGGGGAGCTGTTTTTT. Residues: CNARALGTSGRLAGELFF.

This clonotype was found many times. This chain uses TRBV29-1 with TRBJ2-7; 7 bases agree with TRBD2. Germline V gene lookup returns CDR1 SQVTM and CDR2 ANQGSEA. The CDR3 loop spans 15 amino acids. Germline trimming cut 0 bases from V and 0 bases from J; bases unmatched to any gene: 5. CDR3 in amino acids: CSVEDWGGDSYEQYF. DNA of the CDR3: TGCAGCGTTGAAGATTGGGGAGGGGACTCCTACGAGCAGTACTTC.

This clonotype is medium-sized in the sample. The rearrangement joins TRBV20-1 to TRBJ2-3, with D unclear. The CDR3 consists of 13 residues. V lost 0 bases to trimming and J lost 2 bases, with 6 bases between them. The germline V gene has CDR1 DFQATT and CDR2 SNEGSKA (reference sequence). The CDR3 DNA follows: TGCAGTGCTAGAGATCCCCTCACAGATACGCAGTATTTT. Amino acid sequence: CSARDPLTDTQYF.

The rearrangement uses TRBV6-5 and TRBJ2-7; no firm D call. The CDR3 is 15 amino acids. In germline, CDR1 is MNHEY, CDR2 SVGAGI. V was clipped by 5 bases and J by 6 bases, with 20 bases between them. The CDR3, as DNA: TGTGCCAGCAGTCCTCGGCCTGGCGGATATACCGAGCAGTACTTC. Its translation is CASSPRPGGYTEQYF.

This clonotype occurred a few times. The chain uses TRBV7-3 and TRBJ1-6; possible D gene TRBD1, 5 bases. The V gene's germline CDR1 is SGHTA and CDR2 FQGTGA. This CDR3 has 15 amino acids. The V and J ends lost 1 base and 10 bases respectively, with 14 bases between them. The CDR3 DNA sequence: TGTGCCAGCAGCTTAATGGGGGGAGCGGGATCACCCCTCCACTTT. Translation: CASSLMGGAGSPLHF.

The rearrangement uses TRBV2 and TRBJ2-3; the D gene is possibly TRBD2 (6 bases). Germline CDR1 SNHLY, CDR2 FYNNEI. The ends were cut back, 10 bases at V and 2 bases at J, with 10 bases in the middle. The CDR3 has 12 amino acids. The CDR3 protein is CATRTTTDTQYF. CDR3 sequence (DNA): TGTGCCACCAGGACTACCACAGATACGCAGTATTTT.

The rearrangement joins TRBV29-1 to TRBJ2-1, with 8 bases lining up with TRBD1. Germline-derived CDR1 and CDR2 are SQVTM and ANQGSEA. The CDR3 is 14 amino acids. V shed 4 bases and J 6 bases; nucleotides not matched to a gene: 8. CDR3 residues: CSVVWDRSVNEQFF. The CDR3 DNA is TGCAGCGTTGTCTGGGACAGGTCTGTCAATGAGCAGTTCTTC.

With respect to this clonotype: One junction end does not reproduce the germline sequence, and a read error may be involved. The J gene is TRBJ2-7, the V gene TRBV5-1; D not resolved. Germline loops: CDR1 SGHRS, CDR2 YFSETQ. The CDR3 has 13 residues. The CDR3 loop is CASSLKGINEQNF. For the CDR3, the DNA is TGCGCCAGCAGCTTGAAAGGGATCAACGAGCAGAACTTC.

The genes are TRBV19 and TRBJ2-2, with D uncertain. CDR3 length equals 16 residues. Germline loops: CDR1 LNHDA, CDR2 SQIVND (reference sequence). V lost 5 bases, J lost 0 bases, and 13 bases lay in between. This CDR3 reads CASSPRMTTNTGELFF. The CDR3, as DNA: TGTGCCAGTAGTCCAAGGATGACAACGAACACCGGGGAGCTGTTTTTT. The whole variable domain, remainder taken from reference TRBV19 and TRBJ2-2, is DGGITQSPKYLFRKEGQNVTLSCEQNLNHDAMYWYRQDPGQGLRLIYYSQIVNDFQKGDIAEGYSVSREKKESFPLTVTSAQKNPTAFYLCASSPRMTTNTGELFFGEGSRLTVL.

The rearrangement links TRBV25-1 to TRBJ2-7; D gene ambiguous. The germline gives CDR1 MGHDK, CDR2 SYGVNS. The CDR3 is made up of 12 amino acids. V dropped 2 bases and J dropped 5 bases, with 7 bases sitting between them. In DNA form, the CDR3 reads TGTGCCAGCAGTGAAGTATTCCACGAGCAGTACTTC. Its translation: CASSEVFHEQYF.

The V gene is TRBV9, the J gene TRBJ1-4; no reliable D call. CDR1 is SGDLS and CDR2 is YYNGEE in the germline V gene. With 7 bases removed from V and 4 bases from J, the gap between germline ends came to 17 bases. The CDR3 consists of 15 residues. In DNA, the CDR3 is TGTGCCAGCTCACCATCTGTGGGTTATAATGAAAAACTGTTTTTT. Its translation: CASSPSVGYNEKLFF.

The sample holds many counts of this clonotype. A much larger clone differs from this one at a single base, so this may be a read error. V is TRBV5-4 and J is TRBJ2-1; 7 bases agree with TRBD2. The CDR3 length is 15 residues. From germline, CDR1 is SGHNT and CDR2 YYREEE (reference sequence). The CDR3, as DNA: TGTGCCGGCAGCTTCGGGGGGACGAATTACAATGAGCAGTTCTTC. It translates to CAGSFGGTNYNEQFF.

V is TRBV5-1 and J is TRBJ1-5; a weak D match, TRBD1 (5 bases). CDR1 SGHRS and CDR2 YFSETQ come from the germline V gene. This CDR3 has 13 residues. V was cut by 1 base and J by 14 bases, with 16 bases left in between. The CDR3 coding sequence is TGCGCCAGCAGCTTGAGCGGGGCTATCTACGAGCATTTT. It specifies CASSLSGAIYEHF.

This clonotype was observed many times. The chain employs TRBV27 and TRBJ1-1; D not resolved. The ends were cut back, 6 bases at V and 8 bases at J, with 19 bases in the middle. Germline CDR1 and CDR2: MNHEY and SMNVEV (reference sequence). The CDR3 runs to 14 residues. CDR3 DNA: TGTGCCAGCAGCTTTATGACGGACTTTGGGGAAGCTTTCTTT. It is translated as CASSFMTDFGEAFF.

A word on this clonotype: The CDR3 does not close with the conserved phenylalanine or tryptophan, likely indicating a read error. Because the CDR3's place on the DNA is in doubt, the DNA is left out and the CDR3 is given as listed by TCRdb. The chain links TRBV13 to TRBJ1-1; the listed D gene, TRBD1, was not tested against the DNA. Including both end residues, the CDR3 is 10 amino acids long. The germline V gene encodes CDR1 PRHDT and CDR2 FYEKMQ (reference sequence). This CDR3 is CASSLQTGSS.

This clonotype was observed many times. The chain links TRBV20-1 to TRBJ1-1; perhaps TRBD1 as D (6 bases). V was cut by 4 bases and J by 2 bases, with 17 bases left in between. The V gene's germline CDR1 is DFQATT and CDR2 SNEGSKA (reference sequence). CDR3 size: 15 residues. CDR3 DNA sequence: TGCAGTGCTACCGCGGCCAGGGGTTATAACACTGAAGCTTTCTTT. It translates to CSATAARGYNTEAFF.

The chain has TRBV11-2 and TRBJ1-1; unclear D gene. This CDR3 region has 13 residues. CDR1 and CDR2 from the germline V gene are SGHAT and FQNNGV. V was clipped by 1 base and J by 1 base, with 4 bases between them. The CDR3 is CASSLGQNTEAFF. The CDR3 region has the DNA TGTGCCAGCAGCTTAGGACAGAACACTGAAGCTTTCTTT.

The sample holds a few counts of this clonotype. The genes are TRBV7-9 and TRBJ2-3, with D perhaps TRBD1 (5 bases). The CDR3 length is 12 residues. V was shortened by 5 bases and J by 4 bases, with 7 bases between the two germline ends. Germline V gene sequence: CDR1 SEHNR, CDR2 FQNEAQ (reference sequence). CDR3 coding DNA: TGTGCCAGCAGCCCACAGGCAGATACGCAGTATTTT. This gives the protein CASSPQADTQYF.

The chain links TRBV7-3 to TRBJ2-6; 7 bases map to TRBD1. The length of the CDR3 is 16 residues. V gave up 4 bases and J gave up 0 bases; unmatched junction bases: 3. The germline V gene has CDR1 SGHTA and CDR2 FQGTGA. The CDR3 bases are TGTGCCAGCAGCTCGACAGGGTTCTCTGGGGCCAACGTCCTGACTTTC. This encodes CASSSTGFSGANVLTF.